Following are 30 T cell receptor beta chains from one sample sequenced in a study of blood T cell repertoires in COVID-19. Here immunoSEQ multiplex PCR was the method, and the copy in TCRdb shows in-frame clones only, minus some. The profile shows roughly 250,000 clones, approximately 83% of them singletons. Sequenced sample: PBMCs or T cells enriched from blood (not recorded which). Receptors were obtained from a woman aged 40 to 55 with acute COVID-19.

This chain uses TRBV3-1 (or the pseudogene TRBV3-2) with TRBJ2-7; D remains unclear. In germline, CDR1 is LGHDT, CDR2 YNNKEL (reference sequence). The CDR3 has 13 residues. Trimming shortened V by 1 base and J by 7 bases, and 11 bases separated the two germline ends. The CDR3 DNA sequence: TGTGCCAGCAGCCAAGTTCCTAGAGGAGAGCAGTACTTC. Protein: CASSQVPRGEQYF.

This chain links TRBV9 with TRBJ2-1; 9 nucleotides align to TRBD2. Trimming cost V 2 bases and J 7 bases; bases outside gene matches: 10. CDR3 size: 16 residues. Germline V lookup: CDR1 SGDLS, CDR2 YYNGEE. This CDR3 is CASSVTLAGAMNEQFF. The CDR3 DNA reads TGTGCCAGCAGCGTGACTTTAGCGGGAGCAATGAATGAGCAGTTCTTC.

This sequence joins TRBV18 and TRBJ2-1; 13 positions agree with TRBD2. The CDR3 runs 14 residues. Per germline, CDR1 KGHSH and CDR2 LQKENI. V lost 8 bases to trimming and J lost 9 bases; unmatched junction nucleotides: 7. The CDR3 protein is CASHGTSGTGEQFF. The CDR3 DNA sequence: TGTGCCAGCCATGGGACTAGCGGGACGGGTGAGCAGTTCTTC.

This chain connects TRBV20-1 to TRBJ2-7, with D tentatively TRBD2 (5 bases). From germline, CDR1 is DFQATT and CDR2 SNEGSKA (reference sequence). The V end lost 3 bases, the J end lost 4 bases, and 10 bases lay between the germline ends. The CDR3 is 12 amino acids. CDR3 sequence: CSASHGEYEQYF. CDR3 coding DNA: TGCAGTGCTAGTCATGGGGAGTACGAGCAGTACTTC.

This clone has just a few counts. The chain combines TRBV21-1 with TRBJ2-7; the table's TRBD2 call for D was not verified on the DNA. TRBV21-1 has pseudogene status. The CDR3 runs to 16 residues. CDR3 amino acids: CASSVVGGRSSYEQYF. As DNA, the CDR3 is TGTGCCAGCAGCGTCGTGGGAGGGCGAAGCTCCTACGAGCAGTACTTC.

The chain has TRBV11-3 and TRBJ1-3, with D unclear. The germline V gene has CDR1 SGHNT and CDR2 YENEEA. The CDR3 runs to 14 residues. V lost 3 bases and J 4 bases, leaving 10 bases between the germline ends. This CDR3 reads CASSFGGSGNTIYF. The CDR3 nucleotides read TGTGCCAGCAGCTTCGGAGGATCCGGAAACACCATATATTTT. Full variable domain (rest looked up from reference TRBV11-3 and TRBJ1-3): EAGVVQSPRYKIIEKKQPVAFWCNPISGHNTLYWYLQNLGQGPELLIRYENEEAVDDSQLPKDRFSAERLKGVDSTLKIQPAELGDSAVYLCASSFGGSGNTIYFGEGSWLTVV.

V is TRBV24-1 and J is TRBJ2-2; unclear D gene. The germline V gene has CDR1 KGHDR and CDR2 SFDVKD. The CDR3 sequence is 15 residues long. V lost 3 bases and J 2 bases, leaving 9 bases between the germline ends. CDR3 DNA: TGTGCCACCAGTGATCCCGGAGCTAACACCGGGGAGCTGTTTTTT. It translates to CATSDPGANTGELFF.

The CDR3 coding sequence is TGTGCCACCAGTGACCCGACAGGGAATGGCTACACCTTC. Amino acids: CATSDPTGNGYTF. The chain recombines TRBV24-1 with TRBJ1-2, with 7 bases identical to TRBD1. CDR3 length equals 13 residues. The J segment lost 6 bases and the V segment lost 4 bases, leaving 4 bases of the junction unmatched. CDR1 and CDR2 from the germline V gene are KGHDR and SFDVKD.

The chain recombines TRBV30 with TRBJ1-1; 8 nucleotides align to TRBD1. V gave up 4 bases and J gave up 6 bases; unmatched junction bases: 10. The V gene's germline CDR1 is GTSNPN and CDR2 SVGIG (reference sequence). This CDR3 contains 14 residues. CDR3 coding DNA: TGTGCCTGGACTACGGCAGGGGGCTTCGCTGAAGCTTTCTTT. This encodes CAWTTAGGFAEAFF.

The gene calls are TRBV11-2 and TRBJ1-2; D gene ambiguous. V lost 5 bases, J lost 6 bases, and 13 bases lay in between. The CDR3 runs to 13 residues. Looked up from germline, CDR1 is SGHAT and CDR2 is FQNNGV. The CDR3 is CASSPSGVNGYTF. In DNA, the CDR3 is TGTGCCAGCAGCCCCAGCGGGGTCAATGGCTACACCTTC.

V and J are TRBV9 and TRBJ1-2; the match to TRBD1 covers 7 bases. The V segment lost 4 bases and the J segment 0 bases; nucleotides outside the gene matches: 12. The germline V gene encodes CDR1 SGDLS and CDR2 YYNGEE. The CDR3 spans 17 residues. The DNA of the CDR3 is TGTGCCAGCAGCCCCCAGACAGGGTTGGAGGCTAACTATGGCTACACCTTC. It codes for CASSPQTGLEANYGYTF.

The rearrangement uses TRBV2 and TRBJ2-7, with a possible D match to TRBD1 (5 bases). The length of the CDR3 is 13 residues. The germline V and J ends were trimmed by 4 bases and 7 bases, with 14 bases remaining between them. CDR1 is SNHLY and CDR2 is FYNNEI in the germline V gene. DNA of the CDR3: TGTGCCAGCAGTGTCACAGGTCCTGGGGAGCAGTACTTC. Its protein is CASSVTGPGEQYF.

The rearrangement uses TRBV7-9 and TRBJ2-2; the D gene is possibly TRBD1 (6 bases). The germline V gene encodes CDR1 SEHNR and CDR2 FQNEAQ (reference sequence). This CDR3 has 11 amino acids. The ends were cut back, 10 bases at V and 5 bases at J, with 8 bases in the middle. The CDR3 loop is CAIDRTGELFF. In DNA form, the CDR3 reads TGTGCCATCGACAGGACCGGGGAGCTGTTTTTT.

J is TRBJ1-6 and V is TRBV6-5; a weak D match, TRBD1 (6 bases). V was trimmed by 6 bases and J by 10 bases, leaving 19 bases between them. This CDR3 is 15 amino acids long. Germline V lookup: CDR1 MNHEY, CDR2 SVGAGI. CDR3 protein: CASSPTGGGMSPLHF. Here the CDR3 DNA reads TGTGCCAGCAGCCCCACGGGGGGCGGGATGTCACCCCTCCACTTT.

The table lists this clone with a count of one. The chain is built from TRBV10-1 and TRBJ2-1, with 8 bases lining up with TRBD2. Trimming at V came to 4 bases and at J to 7 bases, leaving 6 bases not matched to a gene. The CDR3 loop spans 14 amino acids. In germline, CDR1 is WNHNN, CDR2 SYGVQD (reference sequence). The chain's CDR3 is CASSVSSGSNEQFF. DNA of the CDR3: TGCGCCAGCAGTGTGTCTAGCGGGTCGAATGAGCAGTTCTTC.

The V call is TRBV29-1, the J call TRBJ2-1, with TRBD2 identical over 12 bases. CDR1 is SQVTM, CDR2 ANQGSEA, per germline. This CDR3 region has 16 residues. With 5 bases clipped from V and 1 base from J, the junction kept 6 bases outside the gene matches. The CDR3 region has the DNA TGCAGCGTTTCACCGGGACTAGCGGGTTCCTACAATGAGCAGTTCTTC. Its translation is CSVSPGLAGSYNEQFF.

The gene calls are TRBV5-4 and TRBJ2-1; 7 bases match TRBD2. Germline-derived CDR1 and CDR2 are SGHNT and YYREEE (reference sequence). The CDR3 has 16 residues. J gave up 6 bases and V 0 bases, and 9 bases lay outside the gene matches. The CDR3, as DNA: TGTGCCAGCAGCTTGGCAGCCGGACTAGAGGCCAATGAGCAGTTCTTC. This sequence encodes CASSLAAGLEANEQFF.

This sequence joins TRBV19 and TRBJ2-7; D possibly corresponds to TRBD2 (6 bases). This CDR3 comprises 15 residues. The germline V gene has CDR1 LNHDA and CDR2 SQIVND (reference sequence). V was shortened by 0 bases and J by 2 bases, with 11 bases between the two germline ends. The CDR3: CASSIEGTGAYEQYF. CDR3 in DNA: TGTGCCAGTAGTATAGAGGGGACTGGAGCCTACGAGCAGTACTTC.

To note about this clone: An end of the junction differs from the germline gene, which may be a read error. At the DNA level, this CDR3 is encoded by other sequences in the same sample as well. The chain employs TRBV19 and TRBJ2-7, with D tentatively TRBD1 (5 bases). The CDR3 is 13 residues long. Germline V gene sequence: CDR1 LNHDA, CDR2 SQIVND (reference sequence). The CDR3 reads CASSIDSTYEQYF. DNA for the CDR3: TGTGCCAGTAGCATAGACAGTACCTACGAGCAGTACTTC.

This rearrangement joins TRBV3-1 (or the pseudogene TRBV3-2) to TRBJ2-2, with TRBD1 identical over 9 bases. The germline V gene encodes CDR1 LGHDT and CDR2 YNNKEL (reference sequence). The V gene end was trimmed by 4 bases and the J gene end by 15 bases; junction bases not matched to a gene: 6. The CDR3 consists of 12 residues. Written as DNA, the CDR3 is TGTGCCAGCAGCCCTGGACAGGGGACGATGTTTTTT. This gives the protein CASSPGQGTMFF.

V usage is TRBV7-8 and J usage is TRBJ2-7, with 12 bases lining up with TRBD2. CDR1 is SGHVS and CDR2 is FQNEAQ in the germline V gene. V lost 1 base to trimming and J lost 5 bases; unmatched junction nucleotides: 12. This CDR3 contains 18 residues. CDR3 sequence: CASSLERRLAGGLHEQYF. For the CDR3, the DNA is TGTGCCAGCAGCTTAGAACGTAGGCTAGCGGGAGGGCTCCACGAGCAGTACTTC. The full variable domain, its missing parts supplied by reference TRBV7-8 and TRBJ2-7, is GAGVSQSPRYKVAKRGQDVALRCDPISGHVSLFWYQQALGQGPEFLTYFQNEAQLDKSGLPSDRFFAERPEGSVSTLKIQRTQQEDSAVYLCASSLERRLAGGLHEQYFGPGTRLTVT.

The chain links TRBV6-5 to TRBJ2-2; D is perhaps TRBD2 (7 bases). The germline V gene has CDR1 MNHEY and CDR2 SVGAGI. Trimming removed 8 bases at V and 8 bases at J, with 18 bases between. CDR3 length: 14 amino acids. The CDR3 nucleotides are TGTGCCAGCGCTAATTGGGGGGGCGGAGGGGAGCTGTTTTTT. This translates into CASANWGGGGELFF.

This sequence joins TRBV3-1 (or the pseudogene TRBV3-2) and TRBJ2-7, with D maybe TRBD1 (6 bases). This CDR3 has 14 amino acids. In germline, CDR1 is LGHDT, CDR2 YNNKEL (reference sequence). Trimming took 7 bases from V and 0 from J, leaving 13 bases between them. The CDR3 coding sequence is TGTGCCAGCAAGATACAGGGCTCCTCCTACGAGCAGTACTTC. Protein: CASKIQGSSYEQYF.

The rearrangement links TRBV5-1 to TRBJ1-2; unclear D gene. This CDR3 spans 12 amino acids. Germline CDR1 reads SGHRS; CDR2 reads YFSETQ. With 4 bases removed from V and 8 bases from J, the gap between germline ends came to 12 bases. CDR3 loop: CASSPGPGGYTF. For the CDR3, the DNA is TGCGCCAGCAGCCCCGGTCCGGGGGGCTACACCTTC.

The chain is built from TRBV3-1 (or the pseudogene TRBV3-2) and TRBJ2-1; possibly TRBD2 for D (5 bases). V gave up 3 bases and J gave up 9 bases, with 6 bases separating them. Germline CDR1 reads LGHDT; CDR2 reads YNNKEL (reference sequence). The CDR3 is 11 amino acids. The CDR3 is CASSQTTEQFF. The CDR3 bases are TGTGCCAGCAGCCAGACTACTGAGCAGTTCTTC.

This clone was seen a handful of times. The chain combines TRBV28 with TRBJ1-2; D gene ambiguous. Trimming pared 5 bases from V and 7 bases from J, leaving 8 bases between. The CDR3 runs to 11 residues. Germline-derived CDR1 and CDR2 are MDHEN and SYDVKM. The CDR3 bases are TGTGCCAGCAGTACGACGGGTGGCTACACCTTC. It encodes CASSTTGGYTF.

CDR3 residues: CASSLRGMGYEQYF. CDR3 sequence (DNA): TGTGCCAGCAGTTTAAGGGGGATGGGCTACGAGCAGTACTTC. The chain uses TRBV27 and TRBJ2-7; possible D gene TRBD1, 6 bases. This CDR3 is built from 14 residues. Per the germline V gene, CDR1 is MNHEY and CDR2 is SMNVEV (reference sequence). V lost 2 bases to trimming and J lost 3 bases, with 11 bases between them.

This clone was detected a few times. This rearrangement joins TRBV4-1 to TRBJ1-2; the D is unclear. Germline V lookup: CDR1 MGHRA, CDR2 YSYEKL. This CDR3 comprises 15 residues. The V end lost 0 bases, the J end lost 7 bases, and 15 bases lay between the germline ends. CDR3 nucleotide sequence: TGCGCCAGCAGCCAAGAAGGAACAGCCTTAGGTGGCTACACCTTC. Translation: CASSQEGTALGGYTF.

The rearrangement joins TRBV10-2 to TRBJ2-5; the match to TRBD2 covers 11 bases. Unmatched junction bases numbered 7, after V lost 6 bases and J lost 7 bases. Germline loops: CDR1 WSHSY, CDR2 SAAADI. This CDR3 contains 14 residues. CDR3 sequence reads: CASRKLAGDGTQYF. CDR3 bases: TGCGCCAGCAGGAAACTAGCGGGGGATGGGACCCAGTACTTC.

This clone occurred a few times. This rearrangement joins TRBV27 to TRBJ1-5; 9 nucleotides align to TRBD1. The J segment lost 4 bases and the V segment lost 3 bases, leaving 4 bases of the junction unmatched. The CDR3 is 15 residues long. CDR1 and CDR2 (germline): MNHEY, SMNVEV (reference sequence). The CDR3 loop is CASSFQGQGNQPQHF. Written as DNA, the CDR3 is TGTGCCAGCAGTTTCCAAGGACAGGGGAATCAGCCCCAGCATTTT.